This TCR beta chain was sequenced during a study of a mutant IDH1 vaccine in newly diagnosed glioma. In the study overall: Receipt of radiotherapy, temozolomide, or both preceded the study, and most received both.

Using immunoSEQ multiplex PCR, the repertoire was profiled, and TCRdb retains in-frame clones only, with some absent. This table holds around 15,000 clones, less than 97% found once. Study-level findings and limits: Immune responses induced by the vaccine were seen in 93.3% of patients, spanning multiple MHC alleles.

Time point noted: baseline, week 1 (first vaccination visit). Treatment: pre-vaccination baseline after standard-of-care therapy. To note about this clone: What it binds is unknown.

CDR3 length: 13 residues. The germline V gene encodes CDR1 MNHEY and CDR2 SVGAGI. Trimming left V 0 bases short and J 7 bases short, with 9 bases between. This TCR was sampled from a woman aged 18 to 35 with glioma. Some clones in this sample may be carry-over from other donors' samples. The chain links TRBV6-5 to TRBJ1-2; D remains unclear. The source material was peripheral blood mononuclear cells (PBMCs), sampled from a glioma patient treated with radiotherapy, temozolomide or both. The DNA for the CDR3 is TGTGCCAGCAGTTACTCGATGGAACGTGGCTACACCTTC. Amino acid sequence: CASSYSMERGYTF.